This T cell receptor beta chain stems from a study of patients and donors after allogeneic stem cell transplantation. This clonotype was counted between two and nine times. TCRdb ran MiXCR on the RT-PCR reads and lists one entry per CDR3 protein. The sample lists 400,000 to 500,000 distinct CDR3 sequences; 15% to 20% were seen once. Per germline, CDR1 DFQATT and CDR2 SNEGSKA (reference sequence). Unmatched junction bases numbered 1, after V lost 4 bases and J lost 8 bases. The length of the CDR3 is 10 residues. The receptor's source is a human donor who was either an allogeneic HSCT recipient or a stem cell or donor lymphocyte infusion donor (not recorded which). It is not recorded whose cells these are; they may come from a transplant donor. The chain carries TRBV20-1 and TRBJ1-2; 7 bases align to TRBD1. Material: blood, either unsorted or a sorted T cell fraction (not recorded which). The CDR3 loop reads CSATGGGYTF. The CDR3 DNA reads as TGCAGTGCTACAGGGGGGGGCTACACCTTC.